This T cell receptor beta chain was obtained from a study of T-cell reconstitution after alpha-beta-depleted transplantation in children. There are 16 residues in the CDR3. Trimming took off 5 bases at V and 7 bases at J, with 22 bases between the two ends. CDR1 is SEHNR and CDR2 is FQNEAQ in the germline V gene (reference sequence). Overall study findings and caveats: The origin of alpha-beta T cells about two months after transplant was reportedly several hundred expanded graft clones. Surviving thymic progenitors and recipient T cells were the source of high TCRbeta diversity at day 60 in some patients. It was newly produced T cells that mostly accounted for T-cell counts and diversity one year after transplant.

This clonotype was picked up a small number of times. Antigen specificity is unknown. The TCRbeta library incorporated unique molecular identifiers. One entry per CDR3 protein results from TCRdb running MiXCR on the PCR reads. This sample carries over 120,000 distinct CDR3 sequences, 8.8% of them seen once, and the ten largest clones take around 18%. This TCR was recovered from a female patient between 2 and 15 years old who had a stem cell transplant for congenital amegakaryocytic thrombocytopenia, so the T cells may come from the graft donor. Material: PBMCs, mostly from graft donor cells, obtained 180 days after TCRalphabeta/CD19-depleted stem cell transplant. This chain links TRBV7-9 with TRBJ2-3; maybe TRBD1 (5 bases). CDR3: CASSDSSPKHMYTQYF. In DNA, the CDR3 is TGTGCCAGCAGCGACAGCTCCCCCAAACACATGTATACGCAGTATTTT.